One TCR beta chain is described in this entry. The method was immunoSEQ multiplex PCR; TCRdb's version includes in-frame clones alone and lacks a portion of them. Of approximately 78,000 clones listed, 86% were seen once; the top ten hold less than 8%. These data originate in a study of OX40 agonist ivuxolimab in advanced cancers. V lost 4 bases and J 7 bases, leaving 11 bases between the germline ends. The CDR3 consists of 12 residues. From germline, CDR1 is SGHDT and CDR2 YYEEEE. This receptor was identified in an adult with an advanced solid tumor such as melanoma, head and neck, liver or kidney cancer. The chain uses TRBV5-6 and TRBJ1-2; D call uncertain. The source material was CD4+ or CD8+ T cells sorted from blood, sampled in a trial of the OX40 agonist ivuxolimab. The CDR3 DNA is TGTGCCAGCAGCCACCGAACCGCTGGCTACACCTTC. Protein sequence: CASSHRTAGYTF.